This T cell receptor beta chain was captured by sequencing in a study of blood T cell repertoires in COVID-19. Whole-study context: Nucleic acid was either cDNA or gDNA, and it came from T cells, B-cell-depleted T cells, or PBMCs.

V lost 3 bases and J lost 9, with 15 bases in between. The germline CDR1 and CDR2 sequences are MNHEY and SMNVEV (reference sequence). The CDR3 extends over 15 amino acids. Original processing notes: Quantification of nucleated cells was approximated via reference gene primer amplification. Sequenced by immunoSEQ multiplex PCR; TCRdb stores in-frame clones only, minus some. That table furnishes V, J and clone size, whereas the DNA furnished D and trimming. This sample has around 230,000 clones, with 83% found just once. This clone has just one count. The sequence derives from a woman in her thirties or forties with active or convalescent COVID-19. Sequencing used peripheral blood. The genes are TRBV27 and TRBJ1-6; TRBD1 might be the D (6 bases). For the CDR3, the DNA is TGTGCCAGCAGTTTCCTACAGGGAGAGGCTTCACCCCTCCACTTT. This codes for CASSFLQGEASPLHF.